Included here is one T cell receptor (beta chain) sequence, with context. Many counts were recorded for this clonotype. It lacks a known antigen. Base qualities are not recorded, but no much larger clone differs from it by a single base. The entry originates in a study of tumor-infiltrating lymphocytes in primary liver carcinoma (TCRdb year 2017). Regarding the complete study: Of the five patients, three men and two women aged 30 to 69 years, four had hepatocellular carcinoma and one had combined HCC and intrahepatic cholangiocarcinoma. The five patients had tumors of stage T1-T3 N0M0, with maximum diameters ranging from about 4 to 11 cm. Each sample produced roughly 3.5 to 7.13 million productive TCRbeta reads, and read depth showed no significant difference between tissue types. The study combined TCRbeta repertoire sequencing, expression microarrays and whole-exome sequencing across five regions of each liver tumor, with adjacent normal tissue and blood. TCRbeta repertoire sequencing covered 35 specimens from 5 patients: around 25 tumor regions, 5 adjacent noncancerous liver tissues and 5 peripheral blood samples. To link TCRbeta repertoire diversity with the local molecular phenotype, the roughly 26 tumor region samples were profiled using Agilent mRNA microarrays. Technical replicate repertoires showed high reproducibility, with mean shared-clone rates approximately 0.87 and correlation coefficients above 0.98.

The CDR3 has 11 amino acids, counting the end cysteine and phenylalanine. Only the CDR3 DNA is retained, 33 bases long and in frame from the first base. Trimming removed 2 bases from V and 8 bases from J; the gene matches leave 1 base unexplained. The germline V gene specifies SQVTM as CDR1 and ANQGSEA as CDR2. Total RNA and DNA were co-extracted from about 20-30 mg of bulk tissue with the AllPrep DNA/RNA mini kit, without cell sorting. Roughly 5 patients with histopathologically diagnosed primary liver carcinoma underwent surgical resection in China between November 2015 and early 2016. Patients had chronic HBV infection and were treatment-naive at sampling. Five spatially separated regions were sampled from each tumor: the superior, inferior, left-lateral and right-lateral poles, plus the tumor centre. Histology showed that every tumor sample contained more than 85% viable tumor cells. Fresh tumor and adjacent tissue pieces were bisected; one half was stored in RNAlater at -80°C, the other sent for histology.

Overall results and qualifications from the work: Because the samples were bulk and unsorted, CD4+ and CD8+ T cell repertoires could not be compared. Only five patients were included in the study, and the authors note that the findings should be validated in a larger study. Compared with blood, tumors had a significantly larger share of the repertoire taken up by the top 250 clones (p = 0.039). Consistent with antigen-driven expansion, pairs of tumor regions showed higher repertoire overlap (mean roughly 36%) than either tumor-adjacent pairs (approximately 17%) or tumor-blood pairs (roughly 15%). Because sequencing covered only the TCR beta chain and unpaired alpha chains were not captured, true repertoire diversity is likely underestimated. Just about 7.5-24% of top clones turned up in all five regions of a tumor, which suggests spatial heterogeneity among tumor-infiltrating T cells.

Using a constant-region primer and ProtoScript II reverse transcriptase, TCRbeta-specific cDNA was reverse-transcribed from roughly 460 ng total RNA. Three nested multiplex PCR rounds, following a slightly modified ARM-PCR procedure, were used to build the TCRbeta libraries. Each of the first two PCR rounds ran for about 10 cycles and used multiplex TRBV1-TRBV30 forward primers together with a Cbeta reverse primer. Sample barcodes and Illumina adapters were attached in a final 25-cycle PCR using Deep VentR polymerase. Amplicons of 200-500 bp were gel-purified with a QIAquick gel extraction kit before sequencing. The TCRbeta amplicons were sequenced with 250-bp paired-end reads on an Illumina HiSeq 2500. Regarding the original processing steps: Quality trimming of reads was performed with Trimmomatic v0.33, and paired reads were merged with FLASH v1.2.11 so that full CDR3 sequences could be recovered. V, D and J germline segments were assigned to the rearranged TCRbeta sequences by MiGEC v1.2.1b. Clonotype statistics and Shannon-Wiener diversity indices were calculated with VDJtools v1.0.0. Except for diversity analysis, only each sample's 250 most abundant clonotypes were used in subsequent analyses to reduce sampling bias. TCRdb reanalyzed the raw reads on its own, using fastp at Q25 for trimming and MiXCR for clone calling, and kept in-frame beta chains. Under each unique CDR3 protein, matching rows form one entry showing the most common genes and DNA. TCRdb's processing, not the authors' own work, is the source of the V and J calls. In this sample the table shows around 81,000 distinct CDR3 sequences, roughly two thirds of which occur a single time. 12% to 15% of the sample rests with the top ten.

Material: liver tumor tissue from sampling region 4. What the cell subset or site label conveys for this sample: tumor region T4, right-lateral pole. The origin of this receptor is a woman aged 55-70 years with primary liver carcinoma and hepatitis B virus infection. The chain joins TRBV29-1 to TRBJ1-2; 8 bases in between match TRBD1. The nucleotide sequence reads TGCAGCGTTGAAAGGGACAGGGGCTACACCTTC. The encoded protein is CSVERDRGYTF.